Presented here are 14 T cell receptor beta chains from one specimen sequenced in a study of blood T cells in healthy people across ages. Next came a second PCR, run for about 7 to 12 cycles, which used a sample-barcoded 5' primer along with a J-beta primer mix. TCRdb re-derived calls from the 5' RACE reads in MiXCR, one entry per CDR3 protein. The sample holds 750,000 to 950,000 distinct CDR3 sequences, around 29% seen once. This sample also appeared in a second study, on T cells of mothers and their children.

Sequenced material: blood. Source of these receptors: a woman aged 40-49 years in good health.

V usage is TRBV4-1 and J usage is TRBJ2-1; D not resolved. CDR1 is MGHRA, CDR2 YSYEKL, per germline. V was cut by 1 base and J by 2 bases, with 12 bases left in between. The CDR3 consists of 16 residues. The CDR3 here is CASSQVNLITYNEQFF. The CDR3, as DNA: TGCGCCAGCAGCCAAGTTAACCTAATAACCTACAATGAGCAGTTCTTC.

This clonotype was counted only a few times. The CDR3 sequence is CASKGSLSIETQYF. The CDR3 DNA reads TGTGCCAGCAAGGGGAGCCTCAGCATAGAGACCCAGTACTTC. The chain combines TRBV2 with TRBJ2-7; D may correspond to TRBD1 or TRBD2 (5 bases each). The DNA end is more similar to TRBJ2-5, so the J call may be wrong. Germline CDR1 and CDR2: SNHLY and FYNNEI. The CDR3 contains 14 residues.

The rearrangement links TRBV2 to TRBJ1-2, with 9 bases that match TRBD1. V lost 4 bases and J lost 7; bases outside the gene matches: 10. The CDR3 is 15 residues long. CDR1 and CDR2 (germline): SNHLY, FYNNEI. The CDR3 spells CASSAFTHRGPGYTF. CDR3 DNA sequence: TGTGCCAGCAGTGCGTTTACCCACAGGGGGCCTGGCTACACCTTC.

The V gene is TRBV18, the J gene TRBJ2-5; D unresolved. The germline gives CDR1 KGHSH, CDR2 LQKENI. The CDR3 runs 13 residues. Deletions cut 0 bases from V and 3 bases from J, with 5 bases between. The CDR3 loop reads CASSPPLEETQYF. The CDR3 bases are TGTGCCAGCTCACCACCGCTCGAAGAGACCCAGTACTTC.

The chain joins TRBV6-1 to TRBJ2-5; D not certain. CDR1 and CDR2 from the germline V gene are MNHNS and SASEGT. V was shortened by 3 bases and J by 7 bases, with 9 bases between the two germline ends. CDR3 length: 12 residues. CDR3 amino acids: CASSDAVRTQYF. The DNA of the CDR3 is TGTGCCAGCAGTGATGCAGTCCGGACCCAGTACTTC.

A remark on this clonotype: A read error may be the cause here, since a much bigger clone is one base away. This chain uses TRBV5-1 with TRBJ2-1; TRBD1 matches 7 bases. The DNA end lines up better with TRBJ2-7; the J call may be wrong. CDR3 length: 14 residues. Germline V CDR1 and CDR2: SGHRS, YFSETQ. The CDR3 bases are TGCGCCAGCAGGAGACAGGGCGCCTACAATGAGCAGTACTTC. As protein: CASRRQGAYNEQYF.

With regard to this clonotype: A much more abundant neighbour one base away suggests this may be a read error. The chain combines TRBV12-3 or TRBV12-4 with TRBJ2-7, with D perhaps matching TRBD2 (5 bases). TRBJ2-1 explains the end of the DNA better; the J call may be wrong. The CDR3 runs 13 residues. As DNA, the CDR3 is TGTGCCAGCACCGTTGATGCCGACTACGAGCAGTTCTTC. It translates to CASTVDADYEQFF.

This clonotype was found a few times. A much larger clone sits a single nucleotide away, making a read error possible. In nucleotides, the CDR3 is TGTGCCAGCAGCTTAGCCAGCATGAACACTGAAGCTTTCTTT. Its protein is CASSLASMNTEAFF. The J gene is TRBJ1-1, the V gene TRBV7-2; D gene unclear. Germline CDR1 is SGHTA and CDR2 is FQGNSA. The length of the CDR3 is 14 residues. V lost 0 bases, J lost 0 bases, and 5 bases lay in between.

The chain links TRBV6-6 to TRBJ2-3, with TRBD2 identical over 9 bases. The germline V gene has CDR1 MNHNY and CDR2 SVGAGI (reference sequence). The CDR3 is 17 amino acids. V trimming: 4 bases; J trimming: 0 bases; junction bases outside the gene matches: 8. CDR3 DNA sequence: TGTGCCAGCAGTTCCGGGACTAGCATATCTAGCACAGATACGCAGTATTTT. This codes for CASSSGTSISSTDTQYF.

As concerns this clonotype: A much larger clone lies a single base off, so this may be a read error. This sequence joins TRBV5-6 and TRBJ2-7; 7 positions agree with TRBD1. Germline V gene lookup returns CDR1 SGHDT and CDR2 YYEEEE. This CDR3 has 14 residues. The CDR3 DNA is TGTGTCAGCAGCTTAAAGGGACAGAACTACGAGCAGTACTTC. Translating gives CVSSLKGQNYEQYF.

The table lists this clonotype with a few counts. The chain links TRBV20-1 to TRBJ1-1; the match to TRBD1 covers 7 bases. The germline gives CDR1 DFQATT, CDR2 SNEGSKA (reference sequence). The CDR3 length is 15 residues. Losses at the gene ends were 0 bases for V and 11 bases for J; bases not matched to a gene: 15. The CDR3 protein is CSARDQQGISAGAFF. The CDR3 region has the DNA TGCAGTGCTAGAGACCAACAGGGGATTAGTGCGGGGGCTTTCTTT.

To note about this clonotype: A much bigger clone sits one base away, suggesting this may be a read error. CDR3 nucleotides: TGTGCCAGCAGTCCGTCGAGGTTTAACAGGGGCGAGCAGTACTTC. It encodes CASSPSRFNRGEQYF. The V gene is TRBV12-3 or TRBV12-4, the J gene TRBJ2-1, with 7 bases identical to TRBD1. The DNA end lines up better with TRBJ2-7; the J call may be wrong. The CDR3 extends over 15 amino acids.

This clonotype came up a few times. The chain joins TRBV5-1 to TRBJ1-2, with unresolved D. This CDR3 comprises 14 residues. Deletions cut 0 bases from V and 7 bases from J, with 13 bases between. Germline V lookup: CDR1 SGHRS, CDR2 YFSETQ. In nucleotides, the CDR3 is TGCGCCAGCAGCTTGGGTCCGCAAGGTAGTGGCTACACCTTC. It codes for CASSLGPQGSGYTF.

As regards this clonotype: The germline gene is not matched at one end of the junction; a read error may be the cause. This rearrangement joins TRBV6-1 to TRBJ1-5, with D possibly TRBD1 on 6 matching bases. Germline CDR1 and CDR2: MNHNS and SASEGT. This CDR3 comprises 14 residues. This CDR3 is CASTGQTLNQSQHF. CDR3 DNA sequence: TGTGCCAGCACTGGACAGACCTTAAATCAGTCCCAGCATTTT.